The sequence of this T cell receptor beta chain was determined in a study of blood T cell repertoires in COVID-19. Whole-study context: COVID-19 samples collected from the United States, Italy and Spain covered acute and convalescent phases. The analysed material was cDNA or gDNA that came from T cells, B-cell-depleted T cells, or PBMCs.

Seattle's cohort entered during active infection and was followed longitudinally. Per the germline V gene, CDR1 is SGHTS and CDR2 is YDEGEE. The CDR3 spans 16 residues. V lost 1 base and J 12 bases, leaving 24 bases between the germline ends. Only in-frame clones appear in the TCRdb table, and some are missing; sequencing was by immunoSEQ multiplex PCR. The sample carries 250,000 to 300,000 clones, about 88% recorded once. Material for sequencing was peripheral blood. The clonotype originates from a woman in her twenties or thirties with COVID-19, enrolled during active disease. The chain links TRBV5-8 to TRBJ2-3; tentatively, D is TRBD2 (5 bases). CDR3 in amino acids: CASSLFNAAGGLLQYF. CDR3 coding DNA: TGTGCCAGCAGCTTGTTTAACGCGGCAGGAGGACTCCTACAGTATTTT.